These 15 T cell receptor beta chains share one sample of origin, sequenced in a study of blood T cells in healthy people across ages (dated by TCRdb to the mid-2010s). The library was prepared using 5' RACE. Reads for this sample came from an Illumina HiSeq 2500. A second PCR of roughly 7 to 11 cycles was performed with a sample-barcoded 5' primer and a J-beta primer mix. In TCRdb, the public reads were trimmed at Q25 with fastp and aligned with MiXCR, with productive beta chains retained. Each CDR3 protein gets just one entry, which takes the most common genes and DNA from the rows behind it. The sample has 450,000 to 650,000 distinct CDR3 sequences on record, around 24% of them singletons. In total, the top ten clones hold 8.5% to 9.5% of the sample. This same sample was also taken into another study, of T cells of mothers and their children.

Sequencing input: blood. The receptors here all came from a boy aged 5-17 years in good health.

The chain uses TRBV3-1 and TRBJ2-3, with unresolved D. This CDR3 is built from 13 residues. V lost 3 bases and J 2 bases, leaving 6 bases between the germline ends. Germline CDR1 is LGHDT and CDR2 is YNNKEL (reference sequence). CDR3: CASSQHPTDTQYF. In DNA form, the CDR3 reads TGTGCCAGCAGCCAGCACCCCACAGATACGCAGTATTTT.

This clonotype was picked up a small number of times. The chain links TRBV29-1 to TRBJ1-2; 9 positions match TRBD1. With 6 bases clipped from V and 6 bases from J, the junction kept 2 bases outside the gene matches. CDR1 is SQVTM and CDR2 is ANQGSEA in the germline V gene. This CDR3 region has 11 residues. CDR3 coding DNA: TGCAGCGTCGGACAGGGGAATGGCTACACCTTC. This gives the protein CSVGQGNGYTF.

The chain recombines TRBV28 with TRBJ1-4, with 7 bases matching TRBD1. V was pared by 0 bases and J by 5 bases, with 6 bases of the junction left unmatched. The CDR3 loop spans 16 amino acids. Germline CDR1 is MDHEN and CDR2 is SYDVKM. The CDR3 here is CASSLWDLTGNEKLFF. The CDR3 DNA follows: TGTGCCAGCAGTTTATGGGACCTGACAGGGAATGAAAAACTGTTTTTT.

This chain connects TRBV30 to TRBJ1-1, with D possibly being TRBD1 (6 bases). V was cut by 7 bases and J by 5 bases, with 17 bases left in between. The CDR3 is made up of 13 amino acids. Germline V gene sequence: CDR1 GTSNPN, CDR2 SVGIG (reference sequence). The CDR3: CALRAGARTEAFF. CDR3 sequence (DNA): TGTGCCTTACGGGCGGGGGCGCGTACTGAAGCTTTCTTT.

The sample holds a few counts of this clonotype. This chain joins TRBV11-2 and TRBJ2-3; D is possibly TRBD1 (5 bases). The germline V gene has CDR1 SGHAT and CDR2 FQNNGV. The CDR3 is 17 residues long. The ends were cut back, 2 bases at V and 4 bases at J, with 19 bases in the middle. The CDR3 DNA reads TGTGCCAGCAGCTTATTGTTCAGGGTCCTTCGTGCAGATACGCAGTATTTT. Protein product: CASSLLFRVLRADTQYF.

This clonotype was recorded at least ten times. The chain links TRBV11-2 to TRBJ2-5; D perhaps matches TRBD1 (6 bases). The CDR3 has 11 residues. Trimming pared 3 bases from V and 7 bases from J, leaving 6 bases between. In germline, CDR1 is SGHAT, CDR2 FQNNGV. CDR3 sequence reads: CASSFRGTQYF. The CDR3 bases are TGTGCCAGCAGCTTCAGGGGGACCCAGTACTTC.

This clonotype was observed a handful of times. The chain's CDR3 is CATKGLLNQPQHF. CDR3 nucleotides: TGTGCCACCAAGGGCCTACTCAATCAGCCCCAGCATTTT. The chain couples TRBV6-2 or TRBV6-3 to TRBJ1-5; no firm D call. The CDR3 loop spans 13 amino acids. V was pared by 10 bases and J by 3 bases, with 13 bases between. The germline V gene encodes CDR1 MNHEY and CDR2 SVGEGT.

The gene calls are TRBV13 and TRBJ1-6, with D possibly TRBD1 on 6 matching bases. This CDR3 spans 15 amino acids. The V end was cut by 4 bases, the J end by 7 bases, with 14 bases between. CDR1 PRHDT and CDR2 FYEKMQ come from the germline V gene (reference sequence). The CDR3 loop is CASSSLTGRNSPLHF. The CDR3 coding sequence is TGTGCCAGCAGCTCACTTACAGGGAGAAATTCACCCCTCCACTTT.

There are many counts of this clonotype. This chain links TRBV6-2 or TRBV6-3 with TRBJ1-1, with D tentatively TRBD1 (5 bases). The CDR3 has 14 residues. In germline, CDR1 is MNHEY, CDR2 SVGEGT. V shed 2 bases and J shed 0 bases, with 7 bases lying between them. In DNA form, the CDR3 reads TGTGCCAGCAGTTACGGGGGGGTGAACACTGAAGCTTTCTTT. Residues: CASSYGGVNTEAFF.

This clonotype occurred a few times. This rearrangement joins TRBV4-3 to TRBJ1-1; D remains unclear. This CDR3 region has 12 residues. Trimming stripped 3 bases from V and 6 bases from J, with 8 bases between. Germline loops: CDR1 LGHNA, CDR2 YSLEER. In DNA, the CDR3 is TGCGCCAGCAGCCACCAAGGCGCTGAAGCTTTCTTT. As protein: CASSHQGAEAFF.

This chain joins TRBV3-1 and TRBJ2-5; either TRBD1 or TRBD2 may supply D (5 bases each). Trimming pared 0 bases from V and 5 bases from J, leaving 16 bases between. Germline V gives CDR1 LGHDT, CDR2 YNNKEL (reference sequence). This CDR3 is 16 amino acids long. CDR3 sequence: CASSQDPSGQGETQYF. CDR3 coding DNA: TGTGCCAGCAGCCAAGATCCCTCGGGGCAGGGTGAGACCCAGTACTTC.

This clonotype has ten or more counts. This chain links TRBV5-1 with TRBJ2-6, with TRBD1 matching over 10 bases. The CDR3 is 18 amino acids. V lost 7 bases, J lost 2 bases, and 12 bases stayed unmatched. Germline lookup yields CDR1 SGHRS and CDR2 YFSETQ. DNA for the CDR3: TGCGCCAGCGGAAACCCGGGACAGGGGTATGCTGGGGCCAACGTCCTGACTTTC. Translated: CASGNPGQGYAGANVLTF.

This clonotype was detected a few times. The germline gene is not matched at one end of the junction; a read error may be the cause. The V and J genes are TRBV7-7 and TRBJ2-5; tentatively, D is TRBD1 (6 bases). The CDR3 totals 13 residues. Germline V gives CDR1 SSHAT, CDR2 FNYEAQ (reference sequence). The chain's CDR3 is CASTILGGATQYF. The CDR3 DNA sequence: TGTGCTAGCACCATCTTAGGGGGAGCGACCCAGTACTTC.

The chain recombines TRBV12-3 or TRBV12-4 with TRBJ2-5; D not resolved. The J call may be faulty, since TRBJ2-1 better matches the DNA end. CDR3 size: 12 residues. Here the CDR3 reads CASSSLGYEQFF. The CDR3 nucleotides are TGTGCCAGCAGTTCATTAGGCTATGAGCAGTTCTTC.

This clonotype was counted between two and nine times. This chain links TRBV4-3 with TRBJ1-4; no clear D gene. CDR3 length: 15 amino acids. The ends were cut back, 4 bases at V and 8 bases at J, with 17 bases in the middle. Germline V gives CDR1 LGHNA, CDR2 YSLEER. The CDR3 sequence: CASSLEGDRGEKLFF. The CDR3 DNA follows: TGCGCCAGCAGCCTAGAAGGCGACCGAGGGGAAAAACTGTTTTTT.